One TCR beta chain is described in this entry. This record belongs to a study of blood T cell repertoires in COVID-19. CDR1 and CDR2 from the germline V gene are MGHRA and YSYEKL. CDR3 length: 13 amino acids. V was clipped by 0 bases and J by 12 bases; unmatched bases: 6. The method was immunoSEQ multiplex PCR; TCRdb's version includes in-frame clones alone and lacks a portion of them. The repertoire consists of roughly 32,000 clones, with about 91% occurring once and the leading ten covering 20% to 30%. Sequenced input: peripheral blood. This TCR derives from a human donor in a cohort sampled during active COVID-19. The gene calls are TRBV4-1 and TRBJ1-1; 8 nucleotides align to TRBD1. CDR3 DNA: TGCGCCAGCAGCCAAGACCCAGGGGGCTTAACTTTCTTT. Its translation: CASSQDPGGLTFF.